A selection of T cell receptor beta chains follows, all from one sample in a study of response to subunit inactivated influenza vaccine. One entry per CDR3 protein results from TCRdb running MiXCR on the RT-PCR reads. The sample records hundreds of thousands of distinct CDR3 sequences, 7.6% being singletons. Sample: PBMCs from blood, taken about 23 months after vaccination. Receptor source: a man in his fifties or sixties who received an inactivated influenza vaccine. Each CDR3 is given with its conserved first and last residue. D genes are given only for firm matches.

v_call: TRBV5-5
d_call: -
j_call: TRBJ1-2
cdr3_aa: CASTQTGMGHYGYTF

v_call: TRBV9
d_call: TRBD1
j_call: TRBJ2-5
cdr3_aa: CASSVVAGGGETQYF

v_call: TRBV24-1
d_call: TRBD1
j_call: TRBJ1-5
cdr3_aa: CATSDSSTGLGNQPQHF

v_call: TRBV11-1
d_call: TRBD2
j_call: TRBJ2-1
cdr3_aa: CASSSTGGTSGIFNEQFF

v_call: TRBV4-1
d_call: -
j_call: TRBJ2-7
cdr3_aa: CASSQTNHEQYF

v_call: TRBV7-2
d_call: TRBD2
j_call: TRBJ2-5
cdr3_aa: CASSFLLAGGLKQTQYF

v_call: TRBV27
d_call: -
j_call: TRBJ2-1
cdr3_aa: CASSLESGYNEQFF

v_call: TRBV7-2
d_call: -
j_call: TRBJ1-4
cdr3_aa: CASSLGASSNEKLFF

v_call: TRBV11-2
d_call: -
j_call: TRBJ1-4
cdr3_aa: CASSPLDNEKLFF

v_call: TRBV29-1
d_call: -
j_call: TRBJ2-5
cdr3_aa: CSVGTETQYF

v_call: TRBV4-3
d_call: -
j_call: TRBJ2-3
cdr3_aa: CASSQVAGKGLDTQYF

v_call: TRBV11-2
d_call: -
j_call: TRBJ1-6
cdr3_aa: CASSVEGVRNSPLHF

v_call: TRBV5-1
d_call: TRBD2
j_call: TRBJ2-1
cdr3_aa: CASSGDRTSGRANEQFF

v_call: TRBV2
d_call: -
j_call: TRBJ2-3
cdr3_aa: CASLRDSTDTQYF

v_call: TRBV24-1
d_call: -
j_call: TRBJ1-5
cdr3_aa: CATSDGLSNQPQHF

v_call: TRBV9
d_call: -
j_call: TRBJ2-7
cdr3_aa: CASSDGTPYEQYF

v_call: TRBV20-1
d_call: -
j_call: TRBJ1-1
cdr3_aa: CSASSLGDTEAFF

v_call: TRBV12-3/TRBV12-4
d_call: -
j_call: TRBJ2-7
cdr3_aa: CASSLLITQYF

v_call: TRBV28
d_call: -
j_call: TRBJ1-2
cdr3_aa: CASSPYSVYGYTF

v_call: TRBV20-1
d_call: -
j_call: TRBJ1-2
cdr3_aa: CSASSSLANYGYTF

v_call: TRBV12-3/TRBV12-4
d_call: -
j_call: TRBJ1-1
cdr3_aa: CASSHTEAFF

v_call: TRBV6-2/TRBV6-3
d_call: -
j_call: TRBJ2-6
cdr3_aa: CASSLDRYSGANVLTF

v_call: TRBV12-3/TRBV12-4
d_call: TRBD1
j_call: TRBJ1-2
cdr3_aa: CASSLTGVRGYTF

v_call: TRBV5-1
d_call: -
j_call: TRBJ2-3
cdr3_aa: CASSPEGDSTTDTQYF

v_call: TRBV15
d_call: TRBD1
j_call: TRBJ2-1
cdr3_aa: CATSRGTGRNEQFF

v_call: TRBV4-3
d_call: -
j_call: TRBJ1-6
cdr3_aa: CASSQEKESNSPLHF

v_call: TRBV19
d_call: -
j_call: TRBJ1-1
cdr3_aa: CASSRPGLIYEAFF

v_call: TRBV5-1
d_call: -
j_call: TRBJ2-6
cdr3_aa: CASSSTAGSGANVLTF

v_call: TRBV12-3/TRBV12-4
d_call: -
j_call: TRBJ1-6
cdr3_aa: CASGQWGGLPLHF

v_call: TRBV9
d_call: -
j_call: TRBJ1-2
cdr3_aa: CASSAAGTYYGYTF

v_call: TRBV7-2
d_call: -
j_call: TRBJ1-5
cdr3_aa: CASSLGVGQPQHF

v_call: TRBV20-1
d_call: TRBD1
j_call: TRBJ2-2
cdr3_aa: CSARPGGRVGELFF

v_call: TRBV3-1
d_call: -
j_call: TRBJ2-2
cdr3_aa: CASSQVPGVGTGELFF

v_call: TRBV5-1
d_call: -
j_call: TRBJ1-1
cdr3_aa: CASSLGALVTEAFF

v_call: TRBV5-1
d_call: TRBD2
j_call: TRBJ2-1
cdr3_aa: CASSPTLAGGPSSYNEQFF

v_call: TRBV29-1
d_call: -
j_call: TRBJ2-7
cdr3_aa: CSVISTYEQYF

v_call: TRBV25-1
d_call: -
j_call: TRBJ1-1
cdr3_aa: CASNQGGFTEAFF

v_call: TRBV29-1
d_call: -
j_call: TRBJ2-3
cdr3_aa: CSVEFREIIDTQYF

v_call: TRBV7-2
d_call: -
j_call: TRBJ1-1
cdr3_aa: CASSYDRNTEAFF

v_call: TRBV7-9
d_call: -
j_call: TRBJ2-1
cdr3_aa: CATGTGYNEQFF

v_call: TRBV6-5
d_call: TRBD1
j_call: TRBJ2-5
cdr3_aa: CASSYSTTGGETQYF

v_call: TRBV5-1
d_call: -
j_call: TRBJ2-7
cdr3_aa: CASSLMPGRGNEEQYF

v_call: TRBV19
d_call: TRBD2
j_call: TRBJ2-7
cdr3_aa: CASMPTFSGKYEQYF

v_call: TRBV2
d_call: -
j_call: TRBJ2-7
cdr3_aa: CASSGGVLTYEQYF

v_call: TRBV9
d_call: -
j_call: TRBJ1-6
cdr3_aa: CASSVVPGSPLHF

v_call: TRBV20-1
d_call: TRBD2
j_call: TRBJ2-7
cdr3_aa: CSLAGETYEQYF

v_call: TRBV7-2
d_call: -
j_call: TRBJ2-3
cdr3_aa: CASSFSGGRRDTQYF

v_call: TRBV12-5
d_call: -
j_call: TRBJ1-1
cdr3_aa: CASGLGPTNTEAFF

v_call: TRBV11-2
d_call: TRBD2
j_call: TRBJ2-7
cdr3_aa: CASNLQRGGSEQYF

v_call: TRBV6-2/TRBV6-3
d_call: TRBD1
j_call: TRBJ1-1
cdr3_aa: CASSYETGGADTEAFF

v_call: TRBV18
d_call: TRBD1
j_call: TRBJ2-5
cdr3_aa: CASSPTQGAETQYF

v_call: TRBV29-1
d_call: -
j_call: TRBJ2-4
cdr3_aa: CSVEDLLAKNIQYF

v_call: TRBV7-2
d_call: -
j_call: TRBJ1-6
cdr3_aa: CASSRRWGSNSPLHF

v_call: TRBV28
d_call: -
j_call: TRBJ1-5
cdr3_aa: CASKSGSGNQPQHF